These 28 T cell receptor beta chains were sequenced from one sample in a study of response to subunit inactivated influenza vaccine. TCRdb re-analysed the RT-PCR reads in MiXCR, keeping a single row per CDR3 protein. Among around 850,000 distinct CDR3 sequences listed, roughly 18% were seen once. The input for sequencing was PBMCs from blood, taken about 5 days after vaccination. The receptors shown here come from a man between 45 and 60 years old who received an inactivated influenza vaccine.

The V and J genes are TRBV5-1 and TRBJ2-6, with a possible D match to TRBD2 (5 bases). The ends were cut back, 7 bases at V and 0 bases at J, with 8 bases in the middle. Looked up from germline, CDR1 is SGHRS and CDR2 is YFSETQ. This CDR3 is 14 amino acids long. CDR3 amino acids: CASGSVSGANVLTF. In DNA form, the CDR3 reads TGCGCCAGCGGGAGCGTCTCTGGGGCCAACGTCCTGACTTTC.

V and J are TRBV15 and TRBJ2-6, with TRBD1 identical over 8 bases. The CDR3 runs to 20 residues. The V segment lost 0 bases and the J segment 4 bases; nucleotides outside the gene matches: 14. Germline V gene sequence: CDR1 LNHNV, CDR2 YYDKDF (reference sequence). The DNA for the CDR3 is TGTGCCACCAGCAGAGATGAGGCCTGGACAGGGTTTTACGGGGCCAACGTCCTGACTTTC. Translating gives CATSRDEAWTGFYGANVLTF.

A single count supports this clonotype. The rearrangement links TRBV6-2 or TRBV6-3 to TRBJ2-7; D may be TRBD1 or TRBD2 (5 bases each). Germline CDR1 MNHEY, CDR2 SVGEGT. The CDR3 totals 15 residues. The ends were cut back, 4 bases at V and 3 bases at J, with 16 bases in the middle. The CDR3 region has the DNA TGTGCCAGCAGTTCGGTGTCGGGACGAGACTACGAGCAGTACTTC. Translation: CASSSVSGRDYEQYF.

The chain combines TRBV12-3 or TRBV12-4 with TRBJ2-2; D might be TRBD1 (6 bases). The CDR3 length is 20 residues. V was trimmed by 6 bases and J by 0 bases, leaving 26 bases between them. CDR3 sequence (DNA): TGTGCCAGCAGGCCTCGTTTGACAGGTATAAGATTTCCGAACACCGGGGAGCTGTTTTTT. Its protein is CASRPRLTGIRFPNTGELFF.

This chain uses TRBV7-9 with TRBJ2-5; 8 positions match TRBD1. This CDR3 is 15 amino acids long. Germline CDR1 and CDR2: SEHNR and FQNEAQ (reference sequence). Trimming took 1 base from V and 4 from J; bases not matched to a gene: 5. CDR3 DNA: TGTGCCAGCAGCTTAGGGACAGGGTTCGTAGAGACCCAGTACTTC. Protein sequence: CASSLGTGFVETQYF.

V gene TRBV11-2 combines with J gene TRBJ1-3; no definite D call. Trimming cost V 4 bases and J 0 bases, with 13 bases left between them. This CDR3 comprises 16 residues. CDR1 SGHAT and CDR2 FQNNGV come from the germline V gene. This CDR3 reads CASSSQPYSSGNTIYF. The CDR3 DNA sequence: TGTGCCAGCAGCTCACAACCGTATTCCTCTGGAAACACCATATATTTT.

This clonotype appeared many times. The V gene is TRBV29-1, the J gene TRBJ2-1, with D tentatively TRBD2 (7 bases). The CDR3 has 15 amino acids. V lost 6 bases to trimming and J lost 7 bases, with 22 bases between them. From germline, CDR1 is SQVTM and CDR2 ANQGSEA. The CDR3 DNA sequence: TGCAGCGTCTACACCCCGGGGGGCGGAAAAAATGAGCAGTTCTTC. It translates to CSVYTPGGGKNEQFF.

V and J are TRBV7-9 and TRBJ2-1; D possibly corresponds to TRBD2 (7 bases). Deletions cut 1 base from V and 6 bases from J, with 13 bases between. CDR3 length: 15 residues. The germline V gene encodes CDR1 SEHNR and CDR2 FQNEAQ (reference sequence). The CDR3, as DNA: TGTGCCAGCAGCTTAGACGGGGGGCCCACCAATGAGCAGTTCTTC. Protein product: CASSLDGGPTNEQFF.

J is TRBJ2-1 and V is TRBV7-9, with 8 nucleotides matching TRBD2. CDR3 length: 16 residues. After removal of 6 bases from V and 4 bases from J, the junction contained 11 bases not matched to a gene. The germline V gene has CDR1 SEHNR and CDR2 FQNEAQ (reference sequence). The CDR3 DNA is TGTGCCAGCAGACCATCTAGCGAGCGGGGGTACAATGAGCAGTTCTTC. Translating gives CASRPSSERGYNEQFF.

The rearrangement links TRBV5-1 to TRBJ2-1, with D hard to call. The CDR3 is made up of 17 amino acids. Trimming shortened V by 0 bases and J by 1 base, and 14 bases separated the two germline ends. Germline lookup yields CDR1 SGHRS and CDR2 YFSETQ. The CDR3 reads CASSLELSGRSYNEQFF. The DNA for the CDR3 is TGCGCCAGCAGCTTGGAGCTATCCGGGCGGTCCTACAATGAGCAGTTCTTC.

This chain joins TRBV20-1 and TRBJ1-5; 9 bases fit TRBD1. CDR3 length equals 13 residues. Per germline, CDR1 DFQATT and CDR2 SNEGSKA (reference sequence). J lost 7 bases, V lost 3 bases, and 4 bases had no gene match. The CDR3 protein is CSARRTGEQPQHF. The CDR3, as DNA: TGCAGTGCTAGGCGGACAGGGGAACAGCCCCAGCATTTT.

The chain couples TRBV15 to TRBJ2-7, with 10 bases identical to TRBD2. Germline V gives CDR1 LNHNV, CDR2 YYDKDF (reference sequence). With V trimmed by 1 base and J by 5 bases, 5 bases remained unmatched. The CDR3 extends over 15 amino acids. Here the CDR3 reads CATSRAASGGDEQYF. As DNA, the CDR3 is TGTGCCACCAGCAGAGCAGCTAGCGGGGGAGACGAGCAGTACTTC.

V usage is TRBV5-1 and J usage is TRBJ2-5; TRBD2 matches 7 bases. This CDR3 region has 14 residues. Germline V gives CDR1 SGHRS, CDR2 YFSETQ. V shed 4 bases and J 1 base; nucleotides not matched to a gene: 4. DNA of the CDR3: TGCGCCAGCAGCAACGCGGGGGTCCAAGAGACCCAGTACTTC. It encodes CASSNAGVQETQYF.

This chain connects TRBV10-3 to TRBJ2-3; no clear D. CDR1 and CDR2 (germline): ENHRY, SYGVKD. The V end was cut by 2 bases, the J end by 4 bases, with 16 bases between. This CDR3 spans 16 amino acids. The CDR3 DNA is TGTGCCATCAGTGAGGTACCCGGCGGCGCAGCAGATACGCAGTATTTT. It is translated as CAISEVPGGAADTQYF.

This clonotype was picked up many times. The V and J genes are TRBV4-2 and TRBJ1-2; tentatively, D is TRBD1 (6 bases). Germline lookup yields CDR1 LGHNA and CDR2 YNFKEQ. The CDR3 has 15 amino acids. V was trimmed by 3 bases and J by 2 bases, leaving 13 bases between them. The CDR3 bases are TGTGCCAGCAGCCAGGCCGGGACACAAAACTATGGCTACACCTTC. It is translated as CASSQAGTQNYGYTF.

This clonotype has just a few counts. The chain couples TRBV7-9 to TRBJ1-4; D is perhaps TRBD1 (6 bases). This CDR3 spans 14 amino acids. Trimming stripped 6 bases from V and 8 bases from J, with 16 bases between. Germline V lookup: CDR1 SEHNR, CDR2 FQNEAQ (reference sequence). Written as DNA, the CDR3 is TGTGCCAGCAGTCAACAGGGCGGTGGCGAAAAACTGTTTTTT. Protein: CASSQQGGGEKLFF.

This clonotype was detected only a few times. The rearrangement uses TRBV29-1 and TRBJ2-3; TRBD2 might be the D (6 bases). This CDR3 has 11 residues. The V end lost 6 bases, the J end lost 8 bases, and 12 bases lay between the germline ends. The germline V gene has CDR1 SQVTM and CDR2 ANQGSEA. In DNA, the CDR3 is TGCAGCGTAGTGGTTAGCGGTACGCAGTATTTT. Translation: CSVVVSGTQYF.

At least ten counts were recorded for this clonotype. In DNA form, the CDR3 reads TGCAGTGCTAGAAGGCGGGCGGGGGGGCGGTGGAACACCGGGGAGCTGTTTTTT. This gives the protein CSARRRAGGRWNTGELFF. The chain couples TRBV20-1 to TRBJ2-2, with 9 positions matching TRBD2. Trimming at V came to 2 bases and at J to 1 base, leaving 11 bases not matched to a gene. CDR3 length: 18 amino acids. The germline gives CDR1 DFQATT, CDR2 SNEGSKA (reference sequence).

The rearrangement uses TRBV7-6 and TRBJ2-3; TRBD2 might be the D (6 bases). Germline V lookup: CDR1 SGHVS, CDR2 FNYEAQ. The ends were cut back, 2 bases at V and 4 bases at J, with 16 bases in the middle. The CDR3 spans 16 residues. CDR3 bases: TGTGCCAGCAGCTTACTAGCGAAATCACGCGCAGATACGCAGTATTTT. This codes for CASSLLAKSRADTQYF.

In its sample, this clonotype was seen once. The V call is TRBV7-9, the J call TRBJ2-3; TRBD1 aligns across 7 bases. Losses at the gene ends were 5 bases for V and 4 bases for J; bases not matched to a gene: 9. CDR1 and CDR2 from the germline V gene are SEHNR and FQNEAQ (reference sequence). The CDR3 is 15 amino acids. The CDR3 protein is CASSISTGSADTQYF. CDR3 sequence (DNA): TGTGCCAGCAGCATTTCGACAGGGAGCGCAGATACGCAGTATTTT. The full variable domain, completed using reference TRBV7-9 and TRBJ2-3, is DTGVSQNPRHKITKRGQNVTFRCDPISEHNRLYWYRQTLGQGPEFLTYFQNEAQLEKSRLLSDRFSAERPKGSFSTLEIQRTEQGDSAMYLCASSISTGSADTQYFGPGTRLTVL.

The V and J genes are TRBV5-5 and TRBJ2-3; 10 nucleotides line up with TRBD2. CDR1 is SGHKS, CDR2 YYEKEE, per germline (reference sequence). The ends lost 4 bases at V and 1 base at J; junction bases unmatched: 12. This CDR3 region has 18 residues. CDR3: CASSLELAGLSGTDTQYF. CDR3 coding DNA: TGTGCCAGCAGCCTTGAACTAGCGGGGCTCTCCGGCACAGATACGCAGTATTTT.

This clonotype was detected ten times or more. The chain joins TRBV12-3 or TRBV12-4 to TRBJ1-1, with no clear D. Trimming took 6 bases from V and 2 from J, leaving 10 bases between them. This CDR3 is 13 amino acids long. The CDR3 sequence: CASSFTGNTEAFF. The CDR3 DNA sequence: TGTGCCAGCAGCTTCACGGGAAACACTGAAGCTTTCTTT.

The rearrangement joins TRBV5-1 to TRBJ2-7, with D tentatively TRBD1 (6 bases). V shed 4 bases and J shed 7 bases, with 18 bases lying between them. Looked up from germline, CDR1 is SGHRS and CDR2 is YFSETQ. This CDR3 is built from 14 residues. In DNA form, the CDR3 reads TGCGCCAGCAGCCCTTGGGGGCCCGACAGGGAGCAGTACTTC. Its translation: CASSPWGPDREQYF. The variable domain in full, completed from reference TRBV5-1 and TRBJ2-7, reads KAGVTQTPRYLIKTRGQQVTLSCSPISGHRSVSWYQQTPGQGLQFLFEYFSETQRNKGNFPGRFSGRQFSNSRSEMNVSTLELGDSALYLCASSPWGPDREQYFGPGTRLTVT.

The chain combines TRBV4-1 with TRBJ2-7; D gene uncertain. The germline V and J ends were trimmed by 1 base and 0 bases, with 10 bases remaining between them. From germline, CDR1 is MGHRA and CDR2 YSYEKL. This CDR3 region has 15 residues. CDR3 nucleotides: TGCGCCAGCAGCCAAGTTTCTCAGAGCTCCTACGAGCAGTACTTC. Protein sequence: CASSQVSQSSYEQYF.

In this sample, this clonotype turned up many times. CDR3 sequence reads: CASSPRTGELIYGYTF. The CDR3 DNA reads as TGTGCCAGCAGTCCACGGACAGGGGAGTTGATCTATGGCTACACCTTC. The chain joins TRBV12-3 or TRBV12-4 to TRBJ1-2, with 9 bases aligning to TRBD1. After removal of 5 bases from V and 4 bases from J, the junction contained 11 bases not matched to a gene. The CDR3 loop spans 16 amino acids.

The rearrangement uses TRBV5-1 and TRBJ2-3; D unresolved. Germline CDR1 and CDR2: SGHRS and YFSETQ. Trimming removed 4 bases at V and 4 bases at J, with 16 bases between. The CDR3 sequence is 15 residues long. In DNA form, the CDR3 reads TGCGCCAGCAGCGTTGAGAGTGGACGGGCAGATACGCAGTATTTT. Translating gives CASSVESGRADTQYF. The whole variable domain, remainder taken from reference TRBV5-1 and TRBJ2-3, is KAGVTQTPRYLIKTRGQQVTLSCSPISGHRSVSWYQQTPGQGLQFLFEYFSETQRNKGNFPGRFSGRQFSNSRSEMNVSTLELGDSALYLCASSVESGRADTQYFGPGTRLTVL.

This clonotype was observed many times. The chain joins TRBV12-3 or TRBV12-4 to TRBJ2-1; TRBD2 agrees at 14 bases. V gave up 3 bases and J gave up 6 bases; unmatched junction bases: 1. This CDR3 is 15 amino acids long. The CDR3: CASSLTSGGANEQFF. In DNA, the CDR3 is TGTGCCAGCAGTTTGACTAGCGGGGGGGCCAATGAGCAGTTCTTC.

J is TRBJ1-5 and V is TRBV18; TRBD1 might be the D (5 bases). V gave up 4 bases and J gave up 5 bases, with 18 bases separating them. CDR1 and CDR2 from the germline V gene are KGHSH and LQKENI. The CDR3 is 16 amino acids. The CDR3 DNA sequence: TGTGCCAGCTCACTTGTCGCGGGGCTGTCGGATCAGCCCCAGCATTTT. It is translated as CASSLVAGLSDQPQHF. Combining the CDR3 with reference TRBV18 and TRBJ1-5 gives the whole variable domain NAGVMQNPRHLVRRRGQEARLRCSPMKGHSHVYWYRQLPEEGLKFMVYLQKENIIDESGMPKERFSAEFPKEGPSILRIQQVVRGDSAAYFCASSLVAGLSDQPQHFGDGTRLSIL.